The clone carrying this TCR beta chain showed up just a few times. The antigen is undetermined. The junction had 5 bases not matched to a gene; V was cut back by 1 base and J by 5 bases. The CDR3 covers 15 residues. CDR1 SGHAT and CDR2 FQDESV come from the germline V gene (reference sequence). The data belong to a study of early T cells in non-severe SARS-CoV-2 infection. The TCR library protocol was used to attach unique molecular identifiers. These identifiers were attached to individual cDNA molecules. A single record per CDR3 protein comes from TCRdb applying MiXCR to the 5' RACE reads. Among 65,000 to 85,000 distinct CDR3 sequences listed, about 9% were seen once. Findings and limits, study-wide: Anti-spike CD8 responses were favored in VDJdb matching, and private and CD4 specificities were missed.

The sequencing here drew on whole blood, taken at baseline. The clonotype comes from an adult who was a healthcare worker with PCR-confirmed SARS-CoV-2 infection or an uninfected control (not recorded which). The chain employs TRBV11-1 and TRBJ2-1, with 7 bases aligning to TRBD2. CDR3 sequence reads: CASSLDGRAHNEQFF. DNA of the CDR3: TGTGCCAGCAGCTTAGATGGGAGGGCCCACAATGAGCAGTTCTTC.